These 27 T cell receptor beta chains share one sample of origin, sequenced in a study of beta chain features in type 1 diabetes. Notes on the study in general: In all four CD4+ subsets, TCRB CDR3 length was significantly, moderately reduced in type 1 diabetes.

Reverse transcribing all isolated RNA meant expressed TCRB transcripts were sequenced. Method: immunoSEQ multiplex PCR; TCRdb's copy keeps in-frame clones and lacks some. This table has some 290,000 clones, around 25% appearing once. These TCRs' antigens remain unknown. The sample was naive CD4+ T cells from blood. All receptors come from a woman aged 25 to 39 with type 1 diabetes.

The chain recombines TRBV9 with TRBJ2-7; weak D call: TRBD1 (5 bases). V was pared by 0 bases and J by 3 bases, with 7 bases between. Germline assignment: CDR1 SGDLS and CDR2 YYNGEE. The CDR3 loop spans 13 amino acids. CDR3 amino acids: CASSVEDNYEQYF. The CDR3 DNA sequence: TGTGCCAGCAGCGTAGAGGACAACTACGAGCAGTACTTC.

The chain couples TRBV27 to TRBJ1-5; no firm D call. The CDR3 contains 15 residues. CDR1 is MNHEY and CDR2 is SMNVEV in the germline V gene (reference sequence). V was clipped by 4 bases and J by 2 bases, with 12 bases between them. CDR3 in amino acids: CASSSDSFGNQPQHF. In DNA form, the CDR3 reads TGTGCCAGCAGTTCTGACTCTTTTGGCAATCAGCCCCAGCATTTT.

The table lists this clone with a few counts. The chain recombines TRBV9 with TRBJ2-7, with 9 bases identical to TRBD1. Looked up from germline, CDR1 is SGDLS and CDR2 is YYNGEE. V gave up 4 bases and J gave up 0 bases; unmatched junction bases: 5. The CDR3 is made up of 15 amino acids. The CDR3 DNA sequence: TGTGCCAGCAGCCCGTCGGGACAGGGCTCCTACGAGCAGTACTTC. Amino acids: CASSPSGQGSYEQYF.

This clone came up a few times. The chain joins TRBV2 to TRBJ2-2, with 9 nucleotides matching TRBD2. This CDR3 has 14 amino acids. The V segment lost 8 bases and the J segment 3 bases; nucleotides outside the gene matches: 4. Per the germline V gene, CDR1 is SNHLY and CDR2 is FYNNEI. CDR3 DNA: TGTGCCAGCCGTGGCGGGAGGGACACCGGGGAGCTGTTTTTT. It yields the protein CASRGGRDTGELFF.

This chain links TRBV5-6 with TRBJ1-2; perhaps TRBD1 as D (6 bases). Germline V CDR1 and CDR2: SGHDT, YYEEEE. V lost 4 bases and J lost 4, with 17 bases in between. CDR3 length equals 15 residues. The CDR3 region has the DNA TGTGCCAGCAGCCCAGGGGCAGGGCTATCCTATGGCTACACCTTC. The encoded protein is CASSPGAGLSYGYTF.

This clone appeared a few times. The chain employs TRBV21-1 and TRBJ2-4; TRBD2 reflects the table's D call only, with no check against the DNA. TRBV21-1 corresponds to a pseudogene. The CDR3 runs to 17 residues. CDR3 sequence (DNA): TGTGCCAGCAGGGTATTTGGCGCCGAGGTTGCCAAAAACATTCAGTACTTC. It specifies CASRVFGAEVAKNIQYF.

This chain uses TRBV11-1 with TRBJ2-5, with 7 bases aligning to TRBD2. The CDR3 is 13 residues long. Germline V gene data show CDR1 as SGHAT and CDR2 as FQDESV (reference sequence). V lost 3 bases to trimming and J lost 3 bases; unmatched junction nucleotides: 1. CDR3 protein: CASSFGLEETQYF. CDR3 in DNA: TGTGCCAGCAGCTTCGGACTAGAAGAGACCCAGTACTTC.

A few counts support this clone. The rearrangement links TRBV5-4 to TRBJ2-2; no clear D. The length of the CDR3 is 12 residues. The V gene's germline CDR1 is SGHNT and CDR2 YYREEE (reference sequence). V lost 1 base, J lost 6 bases, and 4 bases lay in between. CDR3 in DNA: TGTGCCAGCAGCTTGCTCGCCGGGGAGCTGTTTTTT. Translating it yields CASSLLAGELFF.

J is TRBJ2-7 and V is TRBV28; D might be TRBD1 (6 bases). The CDR3 spans 15 residues. Trimming left V 3 bases short and J 0 bases short, with 12 bases between. Germline-derived CDR1 and CDR2 are MDHEN and SYDVKM. CDR3 nucleotide sequence: TGTGCCAGCAGTTTTCCAGGGGCCCTCTCCTACGAGCAGTACTTC. Its translation is CASSFPGALSYEQYF. Combining the CDR3 with reference TRBV28 and TRBJ2-7 gives the whole variable domain DVKVTQSSRYLVKRTGEKVFLECVQDMDHENMFWYRQDPGLGLRLIYFSYDVKMKEKGDIPEGYSVSREKKERFSLILESASTNQTSMYLCASSFPGALSYEQYFGPGTRLTVT.

The chain employs TRBV28 and TRBJ2-7; 7 bases line up with TRBD1. V lost 5 bases, J lost 6 bases, and 7 bases stayed unmatched. Germline CDR1 reads MDHEN; CDR2 reads SYDVKM. The CDR3 sequence is 13 residues long. The CDR3: CASSVRTGVEQYF. For the CDR3, the DNA is TGTGCCAGCAGTGTCCGGACAGGAGTCGAGCAGTACTTC. Complete variable domain (other parts from reference TRBV28 and TRBJ2-7): DVKVTQSSRYLVKRTGEKVFLECVQDMDHENMFWYRQDPGLGLRLIYFSYDVKMKEKGDIPEGYSVSREKKERFSLILESASTNQTSMYLCASSVRTGVEQYFGPGTRLTVT.

This clone was recorded a few times. The chain uses TRBV19 and TRBJ1-5; TRBD1 agrees at 11 bases. V trimming: 4 bases; J trimming: 6 bases; junction bases outside the gene matches: 5. Germline V gene data show CDR1 as LNHDA and CDR2 as SQIVND (reference sequence). The CDR3 spans 15 residues. The DNA for the CDR3 is TGTGCCAGTAGTACCGGACAGGGGGCCGGTCAGCCCCAGCATTTT. It translates to CASSTGQGAGQPQHF.

The table lists this clone with a few counts. This sequence joins TRBV6-5 and TRBJ2-7, with 7 bases that match TRBD1. This CDR3 spans 13 amino acids. The V gene end was trimmed by 5 bases and the J gene end by 5 bases; junction bases not matched to a gene: 6. Per germline, CDR1 MNHEY and CDR2 SVGAGI. The CDR3 loop reads CASSQPGTDEQYF. CDR3 coding DNA: TGTGCCAGCAGTCAGCCCGGGACAGACGAGCAGTACTTC.

The chain links TRBV28 to TRBJ2-3; 7 nucleotides line up with TRBD2. The CDR3 has 13 residues. J was trimmed by 9 bases and V by 1 base; bases with no gene match: 4. Germline loops: CDR1 MDHEN, CDR2 SYDVKM. The CDR3 here is CASSLSAGETQYF. In DNA, the CDR3 is TGTGCCAGCAGTTTATCGGCGGGAGAAACGCAGTATTTT. Together with reference TRBV28 and TRBJ2-3, the CDR3 gives the full variable domain: DVKVTQSSRYLVKRTGEKVFLECVQDMDHENMFWYRQDPGLGLRLIYFSYDVKMKEKGDIPEGYSVSREKKERFSLILESASTNQTSMYLCASSLSAGETQYFGPGTRLTVL.

This chain links TRBV19 with TRBJ1-5, with D hard to call. Trimming pared 7 bases from V and 5 bases from J, leaving 12 bases between. Germline lookup yields CDR1 LNHDA and CDR2 SQIVND (reference sequence). This CDR3 has 13 residues. CDR3 region: CASTLSRDQPQHF. The CDR3 region has the DNA TGTGCCAGTACCCTCTCCCGAGATCAGCCCCAGCATTTT. The variable domain in full, completed from reference TRBV19 and TRBJ1-5, reads DGGITQSPKYLFRKEGQNVTLSCEQNLNHDAMYWYRQDPGQGLRLIYYSQIVNDFQKGDIAEGYSVSREKKESFPLTVTSAQKNPTAFYLCASTLSRDQPQHFGDGTRLSIL.

The sample holds a few counts of this clone. The V and J genes are TRBV5-1 and TRBJ2-7; 8 nucleotides align to TRBD1. Trimming removed 2 bases from V and 5 bases from J; junction bases left unmatched: 6. The CDR3 sequence is 14 residues long. Germline assignment: CDR1 SGHRS and CDR2 YFSETQ. The CDR3 DNA reads TGCGCCAGCAGCTTACCGACAGGGGATAACGAGCAGTACTTC. Translating gives CASSLPTGDNEQYF.

V is TRBV30 and J is TRBJ2-4; 9 nucleotides align to TRBD1. This CDR3 comprises 20 residues. Germline CDR1 is GTSNPN and CDR2 is SVGIG (reference sequence). V was pared by 0 bases and J by 4 bases, with 19 bases of the junction left unmatched. The CDR3 sequence: CAWSVLGTGPALRLKNIQYF. The CDR3 bases are TGTGCCTGGAGTGTACTGGGGACAGGGCCAGCCTTAAGACTTAAAAACATTCAGTACTTC.

CDR3 nucleotide sequence: TGTGCCAGCAGTTCCAACAGCGAAGCTTTCTTT. Translation gives CASSSNSEAFF. The V and J genes are TRBV28 and TRBJ1-1; no clear D. The length of the CDR3 is 11 residues. Trimming pared 4 bases from V and 8 bases from J, leaving 8 bases between. The germline gives CDR1 MDHEN, CDR2 SYDVKM. Supplemented by reference TRBV28 and TRBJ1-1, the full variable domain reads DVKVTQSSRYLVKRTGEKVFLECVQDMDHENMFWYRQDPGLGLRLIYFSYDVKMKEKGDIPEGYSVSREKKERFSLILESASTNQTSMYLCASSSNSEAFFGQGTRLTVV.

The chain is built from TRBV30 and TRBJ1-3; 7 nucleotides line up with TRBD1. CDR1 and CDR2 (germline): GTSNPN, SVGIG (reference sequence). This CDR3 region has 14 residues. The V segment lost 3 bases and the J segment 4 bases; nucleotides outside the gene matches: 6. CDR3 nucleotides: TGTGCCTGGAGATCCGGACAGGCGGGAAACACCATATATTTT. Residues: CAWRSGQAGNTIYF.

The genes are TRBV30 and TRBJ1-1; no firm D call. The CDR3 is made up of 13 amino acids. V shed 3 bases and J shed 5 bases, with 13 bases lying between them. CDR1 GTSNPN and CDR2 SVGIG come from the germline V gene (reference sequence). The CDR3 loop reads CAWRIVGSTEAFF. The CDR3 DNA reads as TGTGCCTGGAGAATCGTAGGGAGTACTGAAGCTTTCTTT.

Concerning this clone: Other nucleotide sequences from this sample produce the same CDR3. The chain joins TRBV5-1 to TRBJ1-1; D is possibly TRBD1 (5 bases). CDR3 length: 15 residues. V lost 0 bases and J lost 0, with 9 bases in between. Germline CDR1 reads SGHRS; CDR2 reads YFSETQ. The CDR3, as DNA: TGCGCCAGCAGCTTGGTCGGGGGGTTGAACACTGAAGCTTTCTTT. Residues: CASSLVGGLNTEAFF. Full variable domain (rest looked up from reference TRBV5-1 and TRBJ1-1): KAGVTQTPRYLIKTRGQQVTLSCSPISGHRSVSWYQQTPGQGLQFLFEYFSETQRNKGNFPGRFSGRQFSNSRSEMNVSTLELGDSALYLCASSLVGGLNTEAFFGQGTRLTVV.

This clone appeared a few times. Distinct nucleotide sequences in the sample also encode this CDR3. The J gene is TRBJ2-5, the V gene TRBV7-9, with 8 bases aligning to TRBD1. Unmatched junction bases numbered 3, after V lost 1 base and J lost 2 bases. The CDR3 extends over 15 amino acids. CDR1 SEHNR and CDR2 FQNEAQ come from the germline V gene (reference sequence). DNA for the CDR3: TGTGCCAGCAGCTTAGGAGGACAGGGACAAGAGACCCAGTACTTC. It specifies CASSLGGQGQETQYF. The full variable domain, rest sourced from reference TRBV7-9 and TRBJ2-5, is DTGVSQNPRHKITKRGQNVTFRCDPISEHNRLYWYRQTLGQGPEFLTYFQNEAQLEKSRLLSDRFSAERPKGSFSTLEIQRTEQGDSAMYLCASSLGGQGQETQYFGPGTRLLVL.

The V and J genes are TRBV2 and TRBJ2-3, with 8 positions matching TRBD2. The length of the CDR3 is 14 residues. Looked up from germline, CDR1 is SNHLY and CDR2 is FYNNEI. V dropped 5 bases and J dropped 1; count of bases not matched to a gene: 2. In DNA form, the CDR3 reads TGTGCCAGCAGTAGCGGGAGCGGCACAGATACGCAGTATTTT. Its protein is CASSSGSGTDTQYF.

The J gene is TRBJ1-2, the V gene TRBV5-1; a weak D match, TRBD1 (6 bases). Trimming removed 1 base from V and 4 bases from J, with 11 bases in between. This CDR3 has 14 residues. CDR1 is SGHRS, CDR2 YFSETQ, per germline. The CDR3 DNA sequence: TGCGCCAGCAGCTTGCAACAGGGCGGCTATGGCTACACCTTC. This encodes CASSLQQGGYGYTF.

This clone was seen a few times. The V gene is TRBV11-2, the J gene TRBJ2-7, with a weak D call TRBD2 (6 bases). CDR3 size: 14 residues. Trimming took off 4 bases at V and 0 bases at J, with 10 bases between the two ends. Looked up from germline, CDR1 is SGHAT and CDR2 is FQNNGV. DNA for the CDR3: TGTGCCAGCAGCTCGTCTAGCGTCTCCTACGAGCAGTACTTC. This gives the protein CASSSSSVSYEQYF.

The sample holds a few counts of this clone. The V gene is TRBV25-1, the J gene TRBJ1-1, with D unclear. The CDR3 has 13 amino acids. V lost 3 bases to trimming and J lost 5 bases, with 10 bases between them. CDR1 and CDR2 from the germline V gene are MGHDK and SYGVNS. The CDR3 DNA sequence: TGTGCCAGCAGTGATACGGTTAATACTGAAGCTTTCTTT. Encoded protein: CASSDTVNTEAFF.

This clone was counted between two and nine times. The chain carries TRBV7-9 and TRBJ2-1, with TRBD2 identical over 7 bases. J lost 7 bases, V lost 5 bases, and 8 bases had no gene match. The V gene's germline CDR1 is SEHNR and CDR2 FQNEAQ (reference sequence). The CDR3 has 14 residues. The DNA of the CDR3 is TGTGCCAGCAGCCCCCTGAGCGGGGTAAATGAGCAGTTCTTC. This translates into CASSPLSGVNEQFF.

The chain uses TRBV7-2 and TRBJ2-2; D remains unclear. Trimming took off 2 bases at V and 2 bases at J, with 12 bases between the two ends. The CDR3 has 16 residues. The V gene's germline CDR1 is SGHTA and CDR2 FQGNSA. This CDR3 reads CASSLHSQANTGELFF. In DNA form, the CDR3 reads TGTGCCAGCAGCTTACATTCCCAGGCAAACACCGGGGAGCTGTTTTTT.